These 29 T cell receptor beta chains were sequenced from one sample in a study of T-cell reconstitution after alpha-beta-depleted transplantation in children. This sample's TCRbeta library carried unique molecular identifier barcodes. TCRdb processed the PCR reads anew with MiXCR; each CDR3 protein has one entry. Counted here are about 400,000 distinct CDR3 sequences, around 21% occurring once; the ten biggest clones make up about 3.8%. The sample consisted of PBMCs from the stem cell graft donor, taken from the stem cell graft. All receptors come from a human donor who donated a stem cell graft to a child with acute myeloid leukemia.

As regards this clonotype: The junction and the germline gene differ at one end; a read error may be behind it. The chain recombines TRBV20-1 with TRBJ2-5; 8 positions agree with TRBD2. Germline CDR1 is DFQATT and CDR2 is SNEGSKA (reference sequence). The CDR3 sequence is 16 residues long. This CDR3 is CCASGLALPEPETQYF. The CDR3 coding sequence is TGCTGTGCTTCAGGACTAGCTCTCCCTGAACCAGAGACCCAGTACTTC.

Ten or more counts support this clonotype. The CDR3 loop is CATSDRTGSSYNEQFF. CDR3 nucleotides: TGTGCCACCAGTGATCGGACAGGGAGCTCCTACAATGAGCAGTTCTTC. The chain recombines TRBV24-1 with TRBJ2-1; 8 nucleotides align to TRBD1. V shed 3 bases and J 0 bases; nucleotides not matched to a gene: 3. Germline CDR1 is KGHDR and CDR2 is SFDVKD. The CDR3 has 16 residues.

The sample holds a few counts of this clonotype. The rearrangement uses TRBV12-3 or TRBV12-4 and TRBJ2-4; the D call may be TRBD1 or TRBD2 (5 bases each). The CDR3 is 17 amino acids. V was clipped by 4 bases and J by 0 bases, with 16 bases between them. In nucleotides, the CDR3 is TGTGCCAGCAGTTCCCCGAGGGGTGGAACAGCCAAAAACATTCAGTACTTC. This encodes CASSSPRGGTAKNIQYF.

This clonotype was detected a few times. The CDR3 here is CASSPHPLDRNYEQYF. Here the CDR3 DNA reads TGTGCCAGCAGTCCCCATCCGTTGGACAGAAACTACGAGCAGTACTTC. The chain joins TRBV12-3 or TRBV12-4 to TRBJ2-7; D possibly corresponds to TRBD1 (6 bases). CDR3 size: 16 residues. Trimming took off 5 bases at V and 3 bases at J, with 20 bases between the two ends.

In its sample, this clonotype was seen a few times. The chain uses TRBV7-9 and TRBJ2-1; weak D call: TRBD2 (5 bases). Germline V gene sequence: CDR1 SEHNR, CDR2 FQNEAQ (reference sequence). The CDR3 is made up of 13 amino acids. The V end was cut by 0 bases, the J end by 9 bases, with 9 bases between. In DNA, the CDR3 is TGTGCCAGCAGCTTAGCAAAAGGGAGTGAGCAGTTCTTC. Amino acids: CASSLAKGSEQFF.

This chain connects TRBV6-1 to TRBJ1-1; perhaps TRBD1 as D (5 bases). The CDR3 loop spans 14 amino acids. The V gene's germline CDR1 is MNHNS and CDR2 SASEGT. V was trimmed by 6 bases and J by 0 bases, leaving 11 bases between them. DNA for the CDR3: TGTGCCAGCAGGTCCGGGACCTTGAACACTGAAGCTTTCTTT. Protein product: CASRSGTLNTEAFF.

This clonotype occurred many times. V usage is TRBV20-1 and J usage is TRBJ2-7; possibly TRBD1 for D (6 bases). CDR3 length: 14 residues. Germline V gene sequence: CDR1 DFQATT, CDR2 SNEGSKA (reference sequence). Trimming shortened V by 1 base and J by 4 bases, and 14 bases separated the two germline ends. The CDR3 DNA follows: TGCAGTGCTAGAGTTTCCAGGGGTAATTACGAGCAGTACTTC. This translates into CSARVSRGNYEQYF.

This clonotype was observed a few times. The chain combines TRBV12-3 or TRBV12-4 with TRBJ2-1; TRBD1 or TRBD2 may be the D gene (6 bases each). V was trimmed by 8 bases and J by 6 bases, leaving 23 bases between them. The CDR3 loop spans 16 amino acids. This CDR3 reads CASLPRGTRNRNEQFF. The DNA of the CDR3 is TGTGCCAGCTTGCCTCGGGGGACACGAAATCGCAATGAGCAGTTCTTC.

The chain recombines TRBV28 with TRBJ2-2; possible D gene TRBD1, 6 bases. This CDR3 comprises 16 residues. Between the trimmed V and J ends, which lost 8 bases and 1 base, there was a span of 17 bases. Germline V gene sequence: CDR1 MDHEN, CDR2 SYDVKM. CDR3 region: CASGQRAHLNTGELFF. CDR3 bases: TGTGCCAGCGGACAGAGGGCGCACTTGAACACCGGGGAGCTGTTTTTT.

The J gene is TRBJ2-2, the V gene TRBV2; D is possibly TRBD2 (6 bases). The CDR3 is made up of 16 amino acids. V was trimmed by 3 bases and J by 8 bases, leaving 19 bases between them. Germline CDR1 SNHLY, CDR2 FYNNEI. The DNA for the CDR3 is TGTGCCAGCAGTGAGGGGACTTTTCGACTCGATGGGGAGCTGTTTTTT. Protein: CASSEGTFRLDGELFF.

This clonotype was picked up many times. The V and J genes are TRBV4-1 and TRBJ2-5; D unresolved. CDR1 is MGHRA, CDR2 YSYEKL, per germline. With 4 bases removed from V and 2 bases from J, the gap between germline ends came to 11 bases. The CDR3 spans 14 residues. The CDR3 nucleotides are TGCGCCAGCAGCCCTCGCAGGTTTCAAGAGACCCAGTACTTC. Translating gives CASSPRRFQETQYF.

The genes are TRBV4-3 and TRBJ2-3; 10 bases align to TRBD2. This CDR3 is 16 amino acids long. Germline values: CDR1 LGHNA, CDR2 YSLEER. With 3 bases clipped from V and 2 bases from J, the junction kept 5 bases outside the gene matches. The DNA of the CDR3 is TGCGCCAGCAGCCAGGGAGCGGGAGGGCTCACAGATACGCAGTATTTT. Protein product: CASSQGAGGLTDTQYF.

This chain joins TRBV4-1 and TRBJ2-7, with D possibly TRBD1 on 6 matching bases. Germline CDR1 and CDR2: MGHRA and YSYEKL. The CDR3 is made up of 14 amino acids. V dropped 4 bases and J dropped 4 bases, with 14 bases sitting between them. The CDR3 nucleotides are TGCGCCAGCAGCCCAACATGGACAGAATACGAGCAGTACTTC. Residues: CASSPTWTEYEQYF.

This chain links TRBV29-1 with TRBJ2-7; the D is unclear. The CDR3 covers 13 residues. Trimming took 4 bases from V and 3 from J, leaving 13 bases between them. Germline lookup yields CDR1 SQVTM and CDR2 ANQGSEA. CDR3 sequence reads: CSVVLWVGYEQYF. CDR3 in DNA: TGCAGCGTTGTCTTGTGGGTGGGCTACGAGCAGTACTTC.

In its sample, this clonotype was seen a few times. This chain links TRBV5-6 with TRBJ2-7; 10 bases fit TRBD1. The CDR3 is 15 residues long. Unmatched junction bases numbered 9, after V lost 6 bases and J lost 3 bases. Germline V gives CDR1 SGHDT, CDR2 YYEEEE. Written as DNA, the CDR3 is TGTGCCAGCAACCTCCGGGACAGGGGAAGCTACGAGCAGTACTTC. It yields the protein CASNLRDRGSYEQYF. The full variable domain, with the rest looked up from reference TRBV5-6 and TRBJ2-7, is DAGVTQSPTHLIKTRGQQVTLRCSPKSGHDTVSWYQQALGQGPQFIFQYYEEEERQRGNFPDRFSGHQFPNYSSELNVNALLLGDSALYLCASNLRDRGSYEQYFGPGTRLTVT.

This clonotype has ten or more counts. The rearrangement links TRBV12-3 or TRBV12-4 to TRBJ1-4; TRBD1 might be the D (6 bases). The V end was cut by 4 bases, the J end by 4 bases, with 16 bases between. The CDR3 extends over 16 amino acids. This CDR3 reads CASSSYQGPVNEKLFF. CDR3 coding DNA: TGTGCCAGCAGTTCCTATCAGGGGCCAGTTAATGAAAAACTGTTTTTT.

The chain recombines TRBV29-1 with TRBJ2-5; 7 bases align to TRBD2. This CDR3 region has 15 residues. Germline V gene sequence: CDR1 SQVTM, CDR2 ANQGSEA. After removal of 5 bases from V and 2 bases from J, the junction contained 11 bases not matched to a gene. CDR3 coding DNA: TGCAGCGTTCTCCAGCGGGGATGGAGACAAGAGACCCAGTACTTC. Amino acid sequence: CSVLQRGWRQETQYF.

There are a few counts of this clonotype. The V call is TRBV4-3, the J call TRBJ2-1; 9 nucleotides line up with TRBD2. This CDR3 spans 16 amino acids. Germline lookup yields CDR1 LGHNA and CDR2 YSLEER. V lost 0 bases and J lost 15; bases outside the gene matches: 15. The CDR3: CASSQDRGTSRRAPFF. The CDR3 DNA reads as TGCGCCAGCAGCCAAGATAGGGGGACTAGCCGCAGGGCCCCGTTCTTC.

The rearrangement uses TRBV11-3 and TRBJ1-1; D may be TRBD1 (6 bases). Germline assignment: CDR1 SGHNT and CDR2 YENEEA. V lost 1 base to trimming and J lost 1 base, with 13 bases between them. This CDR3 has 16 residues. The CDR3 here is CASSLGCGQPNTEAFF. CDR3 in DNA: TGTGCCAGCAGCTTAGGGTGTGGACAGCCGAACACTGAAGCTTTCTTT.

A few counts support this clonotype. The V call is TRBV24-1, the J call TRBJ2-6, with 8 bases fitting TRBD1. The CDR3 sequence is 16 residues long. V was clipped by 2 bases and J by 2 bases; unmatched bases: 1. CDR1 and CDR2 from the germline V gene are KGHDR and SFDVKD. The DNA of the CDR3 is TGTGCCACCAGTGATTCGACAGGGGCTGGGGCCAACGTCCTGACTTTC. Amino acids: CATSDSTGAGANVLTF.

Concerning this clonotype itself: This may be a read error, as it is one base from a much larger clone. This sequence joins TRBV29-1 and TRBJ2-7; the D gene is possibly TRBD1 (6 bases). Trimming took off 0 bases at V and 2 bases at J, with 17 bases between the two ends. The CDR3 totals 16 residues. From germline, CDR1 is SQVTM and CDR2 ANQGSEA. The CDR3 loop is CSVEDPTGLTTYEQYF. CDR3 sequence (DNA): TGCAGCGTTGAAGATCCGACAGGCTTAACTACCTACGAGCAGTACTTC.

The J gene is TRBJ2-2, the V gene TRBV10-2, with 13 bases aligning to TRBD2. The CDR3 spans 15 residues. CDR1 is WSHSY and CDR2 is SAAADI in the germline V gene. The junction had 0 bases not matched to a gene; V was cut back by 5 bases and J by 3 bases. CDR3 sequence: CASSTSGRDTGELFF. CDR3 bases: TGCGCCAGCAGTACTAGCGGGAGGGACACCGGGGAGCTGTTTTTT.

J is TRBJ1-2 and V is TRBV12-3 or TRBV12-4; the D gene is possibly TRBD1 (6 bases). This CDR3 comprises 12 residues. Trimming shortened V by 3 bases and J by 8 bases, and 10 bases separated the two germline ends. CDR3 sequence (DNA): TGTGCCAGCAGTTTCGGACAGAAAGGCTACACCTTC. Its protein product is CASSFGQKGYTF.

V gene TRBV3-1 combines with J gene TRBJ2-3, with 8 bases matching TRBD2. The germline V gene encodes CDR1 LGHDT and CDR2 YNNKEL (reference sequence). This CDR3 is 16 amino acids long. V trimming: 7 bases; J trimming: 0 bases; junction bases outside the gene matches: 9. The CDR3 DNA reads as TGTGCCAGCACCCGGACTAGCCCGACTAGCACAGATACGCAGTATTTT. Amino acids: CASTRTSPTSTDTQYF.

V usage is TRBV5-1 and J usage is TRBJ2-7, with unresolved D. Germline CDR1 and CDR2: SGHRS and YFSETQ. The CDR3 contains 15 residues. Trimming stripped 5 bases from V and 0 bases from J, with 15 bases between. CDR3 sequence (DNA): TGCGCCAGCAGAGGTAGTCCGTTGGTCTCCTACGAGCAGTACTTC. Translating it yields CASRGSPLVSYEQYF.

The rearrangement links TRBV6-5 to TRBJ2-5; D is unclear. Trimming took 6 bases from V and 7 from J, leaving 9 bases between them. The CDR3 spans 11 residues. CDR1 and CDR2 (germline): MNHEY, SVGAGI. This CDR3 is CASRADGTQYF. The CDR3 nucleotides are TGTGCCAGCAGAGCCGACGGGACCCAGTACTTC.

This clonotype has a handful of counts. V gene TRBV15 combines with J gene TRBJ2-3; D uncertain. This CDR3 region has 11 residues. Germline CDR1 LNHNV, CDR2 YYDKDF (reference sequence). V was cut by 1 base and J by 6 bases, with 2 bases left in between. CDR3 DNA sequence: TGTGCCACCAGCAGAGGGGATACGCAGTATTTT. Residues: CATSRGDTQYF. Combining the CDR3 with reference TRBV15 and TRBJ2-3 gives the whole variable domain DAMVIQNPRYQVTQFGKPVTLSCSQTLNHNVMYWYQQKSSQAPKLLFHYYDKDFNNEADTPDNFQSRRPNTSFCFLDIRSPGLGDTAMYLCATSRGDTQYFGPGTRLTVL.

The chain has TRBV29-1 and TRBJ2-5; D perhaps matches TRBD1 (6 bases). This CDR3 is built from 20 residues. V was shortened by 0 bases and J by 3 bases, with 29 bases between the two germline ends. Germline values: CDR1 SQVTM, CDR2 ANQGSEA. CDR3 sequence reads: CSVEEYTGSGDLMVEETQYF. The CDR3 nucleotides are TGCAGCGTTGAAGAGTATACAGGGTCGGGTGATCTTATGGTGGAAGAGACCCAGTACTTC.

CDR3 sequence: CSALIPGSNQPQHF. The CDR3 bases are TGCAGTGCCCTCATCCCAGGGAGTAATCAGCCCCAGCATTTT. The rearrangement links TRBV20-1 to TRBJ1-5; D is perhaps TRBD1 (5 bases). Germline V CDR1 and CDR2: DFQATT, SNEGSKA (reference sequence). V lost 6 bases to trimming and J lost 4 bases, with 16 bases between them. The CDR3 is 14 amino acids.